This T cell receptor (beta chain) was recorded in a study of OX40 agonist ivuxolimab in advanced cancers. Study context: Dose-escalation patients were diagnosed with hepatocellular carcinoma, melanoma, renal cell cancer or head and neck cancer. Study results and limitations: There were also nonresponders showing low normalized T-cell clonal expansion.

With respect to this clone: No antigen is known for it.

CDR1 is SEHNR and CDR2 is FQNEAQ in the germline V gene (reference sequence). The V end was cut by 8 bases, the J end by 4 bases, with 8 bases between. The CDR3 has 11 residues. Here immunoSEQ multiplex PCR was the method, and the copy in TCRdb shows in-frame clones only, minus some. This table has about 81,000 clones, 93% appearing once. The sample in question was CD4+ or CD8+ T cells sorted from blood, obtained in a trial of the OX40 agonist ivuxolimab. This receptor was obtained from an adult with an advanced solid tumor such as melanoma, head and neck, liver or kidney cancer. This rearrangement joins TRBV7-9 to TRBJ1-2; D remains unclear. The CDR3 protein is CASLALYGYTF. CDR3 coding DNA: TGTGCCAGCCTAGCTCTCTATGGCTACACCTTC.